This TCR beta chain was obtained from a study of T cells in Graves' hyperthyroidism and ophthalmopathy. Amplification of TCR beta CDR3 regions used RNA as the template. The TCR CDR3 was amplified in a first-round RT-PCR using the HTBI primer set. TCRdb processed the multiplex PCR reads anew with MiXCR; each CDR3 protein has one entry. The sample yields under 350,000 distinct CDR3 sequences, roughly 23% seen once. Clinical symptoms, serum thyroxine, TRAb, thyroid ultrasound and orbital computed tomography informed diagnoses. Fresh peripheral blood, approximately 10 ml, yielded the PBMCs. V lost 6 bases and J 3 bases, leaving 21 bases between the germline ends. CDR3 length equals 17 residues. CDR1 and CDR2 (germline): SNHLY, FYNNEI.

The sequence was collected from a woman aged 45-65 years with Graves' hyperthyroidism. The V call is TRBV2, the J call TRBJ1-5; D possibly corresponds to TRBD1 (6 bases). The specimen was blood. Written as DNA, the CDR3 is TGTGCCAGCAGGCCCTTTCGGGACACCACATTCAATCAGCCCCAGCATTTT. Its translation: CASRPFRDTTFNQPQHF. The whole variable domain, filled in from reference TRBV2 and TRBJ1-5, reads EPEVTQTPSHQVTQMGQEVILRCVPISNHLYFYWYRQILGQKVEFLVSFYNNEISEKSEIFDDQFSVERPDGSNFTLKIRSTKLEDSAMYFCASRPFRDTTFNQPQHFGDGTRLSIL.